The entry below gives a single TCR beta chain sequence along with its context. The entry originates in a study of CD8+ T cells in alopecia areata. As for the study in general: Treated patients were given oral tofacitinib, which was dosed at 5 to 10 mg twice daily.

The CDR3 consists of 15 residues. Germline-derived CDR1 and CDR2 are LNHDA and SQIVND (reference sequence). Trimming pared 4 bases from V and 6 bases from J, leaving 19 bases between. Following RNA extraction, reverse transcription yielded cDNA that acted as the sequencing template. Profiled with immunoSEQ multiplex PCR; TCRdb holds only in-frame clones, not every one. Here the sample spans 110,000 or so clones, 35% to 40% being singletons. The origin of this receptor is a human donor with alopecia areata. What was sequenced was CD4+ T cells sorted from blood. The chain uses TRBV19 and TRBJ2-7, with a tentative D call TRBD2 (6 bases). DNA of the CDR3: TGTGCCAGTAGTAGTCAAGCGGGCAACGGACTCGAGCAGTACTTC. Its protein product is CASSSQAGNGLEQYF.